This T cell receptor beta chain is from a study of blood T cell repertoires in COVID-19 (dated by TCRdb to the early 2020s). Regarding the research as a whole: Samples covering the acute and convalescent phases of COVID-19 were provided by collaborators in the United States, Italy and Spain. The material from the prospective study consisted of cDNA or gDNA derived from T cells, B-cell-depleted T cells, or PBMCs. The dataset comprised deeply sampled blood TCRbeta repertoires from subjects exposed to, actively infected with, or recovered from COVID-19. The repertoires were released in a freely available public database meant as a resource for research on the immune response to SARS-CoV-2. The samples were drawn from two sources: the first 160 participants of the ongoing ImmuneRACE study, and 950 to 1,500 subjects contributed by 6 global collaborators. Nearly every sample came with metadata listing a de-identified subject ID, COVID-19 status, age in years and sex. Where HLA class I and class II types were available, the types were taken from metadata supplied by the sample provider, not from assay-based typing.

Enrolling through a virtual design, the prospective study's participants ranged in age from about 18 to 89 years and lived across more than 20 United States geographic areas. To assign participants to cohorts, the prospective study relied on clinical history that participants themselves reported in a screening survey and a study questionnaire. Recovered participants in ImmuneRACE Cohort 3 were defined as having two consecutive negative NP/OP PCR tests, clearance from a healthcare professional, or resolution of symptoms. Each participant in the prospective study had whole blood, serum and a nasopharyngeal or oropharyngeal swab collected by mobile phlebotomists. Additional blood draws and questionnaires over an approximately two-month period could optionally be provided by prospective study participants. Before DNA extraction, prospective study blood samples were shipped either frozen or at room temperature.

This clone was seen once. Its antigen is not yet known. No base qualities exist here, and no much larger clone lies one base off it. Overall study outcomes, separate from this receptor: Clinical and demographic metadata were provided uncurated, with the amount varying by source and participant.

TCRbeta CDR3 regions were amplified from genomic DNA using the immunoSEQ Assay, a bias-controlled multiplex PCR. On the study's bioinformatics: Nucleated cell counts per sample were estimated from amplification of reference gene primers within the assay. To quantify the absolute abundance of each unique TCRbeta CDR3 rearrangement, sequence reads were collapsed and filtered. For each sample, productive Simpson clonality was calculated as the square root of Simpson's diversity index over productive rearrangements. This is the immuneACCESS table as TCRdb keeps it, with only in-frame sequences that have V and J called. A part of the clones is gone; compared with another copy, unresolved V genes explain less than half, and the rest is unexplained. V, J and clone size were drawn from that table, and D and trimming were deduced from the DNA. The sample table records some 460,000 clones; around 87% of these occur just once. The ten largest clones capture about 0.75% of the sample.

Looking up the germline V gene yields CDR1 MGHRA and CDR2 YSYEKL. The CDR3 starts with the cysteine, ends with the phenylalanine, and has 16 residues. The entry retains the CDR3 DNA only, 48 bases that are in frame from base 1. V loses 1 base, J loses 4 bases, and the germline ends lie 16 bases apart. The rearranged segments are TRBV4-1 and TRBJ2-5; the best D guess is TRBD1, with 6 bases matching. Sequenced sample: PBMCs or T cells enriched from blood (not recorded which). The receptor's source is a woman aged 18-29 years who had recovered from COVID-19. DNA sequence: TGCGCCAGCAGCCAAGTGGGATTACAGGGAGCAGAGACCCAGTACTTC. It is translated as CASSQVGLQGAETQYF.